A selection of T cell receptor beta chains follows, all from one sample in a study of cytomegalovirus exposure and HLA in healthy donors. Assay: immunoSEQ multiplex PCR; the TCRdb copy retains only in-frame clones and omits some. The sample consists of 150,000 to 200,000 clones, 77% of them appearing once. The material sequenced was PBMCs. These receptors all come from a young woman in good health and CMV-seronegative. Each CDR3 is given with its conserved first and last residue. Each record gives: J gene, V gene, clone size, D gene, CDR3 protein, CDR3 DNA. The D gene is left open where the match is weak. Clone size is stated in some rows and not others, as once, few, many or a class when expanded.

j_gene: TRBJ1-3; v_gene: TRBV7-9; abundance: .; d_gene: TRBD1; CDR3aa: CASSSNLAGGGNTIYF; CDR3nt: TGTGCCAGCAGCTCCAATCTTGCAGGGGGTGGTAACACCATATATTTT
j_gene: TRBJ1-4; v_gene: TRBV2; abundance: .; d_gene: TRBD1; CDR3aa: CASRDRDGKLFF; CDR3nt: TGTGCCAGCAGGGACAGGGACGGAAAACTGTTTTTT
j_gene: TRBJ2-7; v_gene: TRBV9; abundance: .; d_gene: TRBD1; CDR3aa: CASSVDTGGFDEQYF; CDR3nt: TGTGCCAGCAGCGTAGATACAGGGGGTTTCGACGAGCAGTACTTC
j_gene: TRBJ2-2; v_gene: TRBV5-8; abundance: .; d_gene: .; CDR3aa: CASSLGTKNTGELFF; CDR3nt: TGTGCCAGCAGCTTGGGGACAAAGAACACCGGGGAGCTGTTTTTT
j_gene: TRBJ1-6; v_gene: TRBV6-5; abundance: .; d_gene: TRBD1; CDR3aa: CASSWDRNSPLHF; CDR3nt: TGTGCCAGCAGTTGGGACAGGAATTCACCCCTCCACTTT
j_gene: TRBJ1-1; v_gene: TRBV7-8; abundance: .; d_gene: .; CDR3aa: CASSYYMNTEAFF; CDR3nt: TGTGCCAGCAGCTATTACATGAACACTGAAGCTTTCTTT
j_gene: TRBJ1-6; v_gene: TRBV5-1; abundance: .; d_gene: .; CDR3aa: CASSLAGGNSPLHF; CDR3nt: TGCGCCAGCAGCTTGGCCGGGGGGAATTCACCCCTCCACTTT
j_gene: TRBJ1-2; v_gene: TRBV6-5; abundance: .; d_gene: .; CDR3aa: CASSSTGIGNTF; CDR3nt: TGTGCCAGCAGCTCTACAGGGATCGGAAACACCTTC
j_gene: TRBJ1-1; v_gene: TRBV5-4; abundance: .; d_gene: .; CDR3aa: CASSLALGALPNTEAFF; CDR3nt: TGTGCCAGCAGCTTGGCTCTCGGAGCCCTTCCGAACACTGAAGCTTTCTTT
j_gene: TRBJ1-2; v_gene: TRBV5-1; abundance: few; d_gene: TRBD1; CDR3aa: CASSLKTGWDYGYTF; CDR3nt: TGCGCCAGCAGCTTGAAGACAGGGTGGGACTATGGCTACACCTTC
j_gene: TRBJ2-1; v_gene: TRBV19; abundance: few; d_gene: .; CDR3aa: CASSIELSYNEQFF; CDR3nt: TGTGCCAGTAGTATTGAGCTCTCCTACAATGAGCAGTTCTTC
j_gene: TRBJ1-2; v_gene: TRBV7-9; abundance: .; d_gene: .; CDR3aa: CASSLETGTHYGYAF; CDR3nt: TGTGCCAGCAGCTTAGAAACAGGGACCCACTATGGCTACGCCTTC
j_gene: TRBJ2-3; v_gene: TRBV7-9; abundance: .; d_gene: TRBD1; CDR3aa: CASSPRTGRDTQYF; CDR3nt: TGTGCCAGCAGCCCCCGGACAGGCCGGGATACGCAGTATTTT
j_gene: TRBJ2-7; v_gene: TRBV7-9; abundance: .; d_gene: .; CDR3aa: CASSRDGSRSYEQYF; CDR3nt: TGTGCCAGCAGCCGAGACGGGTCCCGCTCCTACGAGCAGTACTTC
j_gene: TRBJ2-3; v_gene: TRBV9; abundance: .; d_gene: .; CDR3aa: CASSVGLRGGTDTQYF; CDR3nt: TGTGCCAGCAGCGTAGGTCTGCGGGGAGGAACAGATACGCAGTATTTT
j_gene: TRBJ2-7; v_gene: TRBV5-1; abundance: .; d_gene: TRBD2; CDR3aa: CASSPLGAGVYEQYF; CDR3nt: TGCGCCAGCAGCCCTCTCGGAGCGGGGGTATACGAGCAGTACTTC